One sample yielded the 7 T cell receptor beta chains listed below, sequenced in a study of T cell changes during pregnancy in multiple sclerosis. Assay used: immunoSEQ multiplex PCR; TCRdb lists only in-frame clones, some missing. Among 60,000 or so clones listed, just under 95% were seen once. Source: CD4+ T cells from peripheral blood mononuclear cells, taken before pregnancy. The receptors here all came from a female donor with multiple sclerosis, enrolled in a pregnancy study.

The chain links TRBV6-9 to TRBJ2-5; no definite D call. V lost 2 bases and J lost 13, with 20 bases in between. The germline gives CDR1 MNHGY, CDR2 SVAAGI. The CDR3 sequence is 14 residues long. The CDR3 DNA reads as TGTGCCAGCAGTTATCACGGTACGGGTACGGTATCGTACTTC. It specifies CASSYHGTGTVSYF.

The rearrangement links TRBV6-1 to TRBJ2-4; TRBD1 is a possible D gene (7 bases). V lost 0 bases to trimming and J lost 3 bases, with 15 bases between them. CDR3 length: 17 amino acids. Germline V gives CDR1 MNHNS, CDR2 SASEGT. DNA of the CDR3: TGTGCCAGCAGTGAAGCAGCGGTCAGGGGGGTCAAAAACATTCAGTACTTC. Amino acids: CASSEAAVRGVKNIQYF.

The rearrangement links TRBV28 to TRBJ1-3, with a possible D match to TRBD1 (6 bases). This CDR3 is 18 amino acids long. Germline CDR1 reads MDHEN; CDR2 reads SYDVKM. Trimming stripped 2 bases from V and 0 bases from J, with 17 bases between. The CDR3 region is CASSLRGHVLISGNTIYF. CDR3 sequence (DNA): TGTGCCAGCAGTTTACGGGGACACGTCTTGATCTCTGGAAACACCATATATTTT.

This CDR3 reads CASSRTSGSYEQYF. The CDR3 nucleotides are TGTGCCAGCAGCCGGACTAGCGGGAGCTACGAGCAGTACTTC. The V gene is TRBV7-2, the J gene TRBJ2-7, with TRBD2 matching 13 bases. The J segment lost 3 bases and the V segment lost 5 bases, leaving 1 base of the junction unmatched. The CDR3 spans 14 residues. Per germline, CDR1 SGHTA and CDR2 FQGNSA.

V and J are TRBV9 and TRBJ2-2, with D perhaps TRBD2 (6 bases). V lost 0 bases and J lost 7, with 13 bases in between. Per germline, CDR1 SGDLS and CDR2 YYNGEE. CDR3 size: 15 residues. CDR3 region: CASSVGVGGNGELFF. The DNA for the CDR3 is TGTGCCAGCAGCGTAGGTGTGGGGGGTAACGGGGAGCTGTTTTTT.

The chain is built from TRBV6-5 and TRBJ2-7, with 9 bases identical to TRBD2. The CDR3 is made up of 13 amino acids. The V and J ends lost 6 bases and 6 bases, in that order; junction bases with no gene match: 6. Germline CDR1 reads MNHEY; CDR2 reads SVGAGI. The CDR3 DNA sequence: TGTGCCAGCAGCGCGGGAGGGCCCAGCGAGCAGTACTTC. It encodes CASSAGGPSEQYF.

The chain combines TRBV5-6 with TRBJ2-7, with 8 bases lining up with TRBD1. V dropped 5 bases and J dropped 0; count of bases not matched to a gene: 7. Germline V gene data show CDR1 as SGHDT and CDR2 as YYEEEE. The CDR3 is made up of 15 amino acids. The DNA for the CDR3 is TGTGCCAGCAGTTTTGGGACAGGCCGCTCCTACGAGCAGTACTTC. Translated, it gives CASSFGTGRSYEQYF.